The sequence of this T cell receptor beta chain was determined in a study of shared clonotypes between healthy human individuals. CD45RO-negative, CCR7-positively selected cells formed the naive CD8 fraction, excluding terminally differentiated effector memory CD45RA+ cells. Adult donors, all healthy and HIV-negative, had no recent acute infections or vaccinations. The germline V gene has CDR1 SGHVS and CDR2 FQNEAQ. Trimming stripped 2 bases from V and 0 bases from J, with 4 bases between. This CDR3 region has 13 residues. Libraries were prepared by immunoSEQ multiplex PCR; TCRdb keeps only in-frame clonotypes and omits some of them. The data hold about 2.1 million clones, with over 85% observed a single time. The sample holds one count of this clone. The antigen remains unidentified. Findings and caveats of the study: Among donors, the sharing of clonotypes was expected to be influenced by sequencing depth. Generation probabilities of non-shared clonotypes were lower (relative to those shared by all four donors).

The rearrangement uses TRBV7-8 and TRBJ2-5; no definite D call. The receptor was isolated from a man younger than 35 in good health. Some clones in this sample may be carry-over from other donors' samples. Sequencing was done on a sample of naive CD8+ T cells from PBMCs. The CDR3 sequence: CASSLYYQETQYF. In DNA form, the CDR3 reads TGTGCCAGCAGCTTATATTACCAAGAGACCCAGTACTTC.